These 14 T cell receptor beta chains share one sample of origin, sequenced in a study of blood T cell repertoires in COVID-19. Libraries were prepared by immunoSEQ multiplex PCR; TCRdb keeps only in-frame clonotypes and omits some of them. This sample has around 80,000 clones, with about 82% found just once. Sample: peripheral blood. These receptors were taken from a woman older than 75 with acute or convalescent COVID-19.

The rearrangement links TRBV6-5 to TRBJ1-1, with 10 bases that match TRBD1. The length of the CDR3 is 14 residues. Germline V gene data show CDR1 as MNHEY and CDR2 as SVGAGI. V was pared by 6 bases and J by 5 bases, with 6 bases of the junction left unmatched. The chain's CDR3 is CASRKGQGRTEAFF. The CDR3 nucleotides read TGTGCCAGCAGGAAGGGACAGGGGAGAACTGAAGCTTTCTTT.

The chain has TRBV6-1 and TRBJ1-2; weak D call: TRBD1 (5 bases). Germline assignment: CDR1 MNHNS and CDR2 SASEGT. This CDR3 has 13 residues. Trimming shortened V by 2 bases and J by 2 bases, and 6 bases separated the two germline ends. The CDR3 loop is CASSERGNYGYTF. The CDR3 DNA reads as TGTGCCAGCAGTGAAAGGGGAAACTATGGCTACACCTTC.

This clone was counted a few times. This chain joins TRBV18 and TRBJ2-6, with D perhaps matching TRBD1 (5 bases). The CDR3 length is 16 residues. V was shortened by 3 bases and J by 0 bases, with 9 bases between the two germline ends. CDR1 is KGHSH and CDR2 is LQKENI in the germline V gene. The CDR3 spells CASSPDTSSGANVLTF. CDR3 bases: TGTGCCAGCTCACCGGACACGAGCTCTGGGGCCAACGTCCTGACTTTC.

The chain carries TRBV7-2 and TRBJ2-4; TRBD2 aligns across 8 bases. The ends lost 4 bases at V and 9 bases at J; junction bases unmatched: 11. The CDR3 contains 15 residues. The germline gives CDR1 SGHTA, CDR2 FQGNSA. CDR3 amino acids: CASSYPQGLGGIQYF. The CDR3 bases are TGTGCCAGCAGCTACCCCCAGGGACTAGGGGGCATTCAGTACTTC.

The chain is built from TRBV24-1 and TRBJ1-2; the D gene is possibly TRBD1 (6 bases). Trimming stripped 5 bases from V and 2 bases from J, with 11 bases between. CDR1 is KGHDR, CDR2 SFDVKD, per germline. There are 14 residues in the CDR3. In DNA, the CDR3 is TGTGCCACCAGTGGACGGGGGGCCAACTATGGCTACACCTTC. Protein sequence: CATSGRGANYGYTF.

This chain connects TRBV5-6 to TRBJ1-2, with 8 nucleotides matching TRBD1. The CDR3 extends over 14 amino acids. Losses at the gene ends were 4 bases for V and 4 bases for J; bases not matched to a gene: 6. Germline V gives CDR1 SGHDT, CDR2 YYEEEE. In DNA, the CDR3 is TGTGCCAGCAGCCCGACAGGGGTTAGCTATGGCTACACCTTC. It codes for CASSPTGVSYGYTF.

The chain is built from TRBV3-1 (or the pseudogene TRBV3-2) and TRBJ2-1; D gene uncertain. The CDR3 has 14 amino acids. The germline CDR1 and CDR2 sequences are LGHDT and YNNKEL (reference sequence). The ends were cut back, 0 bases at V and 7 bases at J, with 10 bases in the middle. The CDR3 loop is CASSQDLRQNEQFF. CDR3 in DNA: TGTGCCAGCAGCCAAGATCTGCGGCAAAATGAGCAGTTCTTC.

The chain has TRBV29-1 and TRBJ1-5; D is perhaps TRBD1 (5 bases). The V end lost 7 bases, the J end lost 6 bases, and 25 bases lay between the germline ends. Germline values: CDR1 SQVTM, CDR2 ANQGSEA. The CDR3 has 16 residues. CDR3 loop: CSAAETPGTIGQPQHF. The CDR3 DNA sequence: TGCAGCGCCGCCGAAACCCCTGGGACTATCGGTCAGCCCCAGCATTTT.

The rearrangement joins TRBV7-3 to TRBJ1-1; 8 bases map to TRBD1. V dropped 5 bases and J dropped 5; count of bases not matched to a gene: 7. Germline V gene lookup returns CDR1 SGHTA and CDR2 FQGTGA. This CDR3 has 14 amino acids. The CDR3 here is CASSAQGAGTEAFF. CDR3 nucleotide sequence: TGTGCCAGCAGCGCCCAGGGGGCCGGGACTGAAGCTTTCTTT.

The chain joins TRBV19 to TRBJ2-1, with 8 nucleotides matching TRBD2. The ends lost 5 bases at V and 8 bases at J; junction bases unmatched: 29. The CDR3 covers 21 residues. From germline, CDR1 is LNHDA and CDR2 SQIVND (reference sequence). This CDR3 is CASSSAYRTAGLARLSHEQFF. The CDR3 DNA sequence: TGTGCCAGTAGTTCCGCCTACCGGACCGCTGGACTAGCCCGGTTGTCCCATGAGCAGTTCTTC.

CDR3 DNA sequence: TGTGCCAGCAGCCGGGACAGCAACTATGGCTACACCTTC. Its translation is CASSRDSNYGYTF. The chain has TRBV6-5 and TRBJ1-2; 7 nucleotides agree with TRBD1. Germline lookup yields CDR1 MNHEY and CDR2 SVGAGI. V shed 6 bases, J shed 2 bases, and the junction held 3 bases outside the gene matches. The CDR3 runs to 13 residues.

This CDR3 is CASSSRGTGAGNTEAFF. The CDR3 nucleotides read TGTGCCAGCAGCTCGCGCGGGACAGGGGCTGGAAACACTGAAGCTTTCTTT. The chain links TRBV5-8 to TRBJ1-1; 10 positions agree with TRBD1. From germline, CDR1 is SGHTS and CDR2 YDEGEE. J gave up 2 bases and V 3 bases, and 10 bases lay outside the gene matches. CDR3 length: 17 amino acids.

The genes are TRBV7-9 and TRBJ1-4; TRBD1 is a possible D gene (6 bases). The CDR3 covers 15 residues. Germline V gives CDR1 SEHNR, CDR2 FQNEAQ (reference sequence). V was clipped by 5 bases and J by 6 bases, with 16 bases between them. The CDR3 protein is CASSTPGVGDEKLFF. The CDR3 DNA is TGTGCCAGCAGCACCCCAGGGGTCGGGGATGAAAAACTGTTTTTT.

V is TRBV21-1 and J is TRBJ1-5; TRBD1 reflects the table's D call only, with no check against the DNA. TRBV21-1 is a listed pseudogene. This CDR3 contains 17 residues. The CDR3: CASSKCVGQVKNQPQHF. CDR3 bases: TGTGCCAGCAGCAAATGTGTGGGACAGGTAAAGAATCAGCCCCAGCATTTT.